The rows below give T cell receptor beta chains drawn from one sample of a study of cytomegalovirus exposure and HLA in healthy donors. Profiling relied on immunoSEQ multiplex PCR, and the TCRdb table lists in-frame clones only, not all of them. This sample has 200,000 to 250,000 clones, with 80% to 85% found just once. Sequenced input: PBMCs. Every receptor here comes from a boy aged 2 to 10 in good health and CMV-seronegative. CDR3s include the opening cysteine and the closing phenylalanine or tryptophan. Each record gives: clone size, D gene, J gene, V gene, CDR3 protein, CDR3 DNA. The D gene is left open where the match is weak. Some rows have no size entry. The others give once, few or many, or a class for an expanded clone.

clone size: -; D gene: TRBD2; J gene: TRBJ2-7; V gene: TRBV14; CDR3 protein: CASSSSPGGLAISSYEQYF; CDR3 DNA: TGTGCCAGCAGCTCTAGTCCAGGGGGACTAGCGATCAGCTCCTACGAGCAGTACTTC
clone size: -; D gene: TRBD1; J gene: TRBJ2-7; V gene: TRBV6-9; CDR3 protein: CASILSTGGAKEQYF; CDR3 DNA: TGTGCCAGCATCTTATCAACAGGGGGCGCGAAGGAGCAGTACTTC
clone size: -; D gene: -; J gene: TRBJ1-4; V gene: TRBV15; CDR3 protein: CATSRDRNDGRRNEKLFF; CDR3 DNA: TGTGCCACCAGCAGAGATCGGAACGATGGGCGCCGTAATGAAAAACTGTTTTTT
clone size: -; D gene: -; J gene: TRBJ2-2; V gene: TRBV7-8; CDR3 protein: CASSPYRVHTGELFF; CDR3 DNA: TGTGCCAGCAGCCCCTACAGGGTGCACACCGGGGAGCTGTTTTTT
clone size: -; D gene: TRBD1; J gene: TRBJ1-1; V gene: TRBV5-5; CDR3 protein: CASSFAGTGEAFF; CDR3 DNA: TGTGCCAGCAGCTTCGCCGGGACAGGGGAAGCTTTCTTT
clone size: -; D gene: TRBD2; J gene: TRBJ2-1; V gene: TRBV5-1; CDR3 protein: CASSVTGGLAGASYNEQFF; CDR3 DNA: TGCGCCAGCAGCGTTACAGGGGGGCTAGCGGGGGCTTCCTACAATGAGCAGTTCTTC
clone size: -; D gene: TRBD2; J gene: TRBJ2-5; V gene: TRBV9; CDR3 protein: CASSSGGAETQYF; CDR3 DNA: TGTGCCAGCAGCTCCGGGGGGGCGGAGACCCAGTACTTC
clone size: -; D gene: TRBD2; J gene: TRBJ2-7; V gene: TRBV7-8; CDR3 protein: CAGGLASYEQYF; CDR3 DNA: TGTGCCGGCGGACTAGCCTCCTACGAGCAGTACTTC
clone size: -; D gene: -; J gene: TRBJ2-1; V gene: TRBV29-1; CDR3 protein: CSVGGRSYNEQFF; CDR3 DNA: TGCAGCGTTGGAGGCAGAAGCTACAATGAGCAGTTCTTC
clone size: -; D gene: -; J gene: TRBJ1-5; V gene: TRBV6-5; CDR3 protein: CASSEFGPQPQHF; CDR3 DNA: TGTGCCAGCAGTGAATTTGGGCCGCAGCCCCAGCATTTT
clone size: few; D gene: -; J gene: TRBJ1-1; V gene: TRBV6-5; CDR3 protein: CASSYSMGGNTEAFF; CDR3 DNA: TGTGCCAGCAGTTACTCGATGGGGGGGAACACTGAAGCTTTCTTT
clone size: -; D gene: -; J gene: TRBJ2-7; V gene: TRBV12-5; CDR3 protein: CASGLVPDKQSSYEQYF; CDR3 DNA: TGTGCTAGTGGTTTGGTACCGGACAAGCAGAGCTCCTACGAGCAGTACTTC
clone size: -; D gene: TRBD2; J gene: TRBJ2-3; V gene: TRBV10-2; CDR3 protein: CASSLAGTTDTQYF; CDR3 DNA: TGCGCCAGCAGTCTAGCGGGGACCACAGATACGCAGTATTTT
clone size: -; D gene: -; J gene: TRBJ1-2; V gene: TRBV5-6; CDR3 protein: CASSLRGGYGYTF; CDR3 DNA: TGTGCCAGCAGCCTCAGGGGCGGCTATGGCTACACCTTC
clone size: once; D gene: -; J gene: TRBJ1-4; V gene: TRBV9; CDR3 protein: CASSGTSSEKLFF; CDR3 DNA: TGTGCCAGCAGCGGGACATCTAGTGAAAAACTGTTTTTT
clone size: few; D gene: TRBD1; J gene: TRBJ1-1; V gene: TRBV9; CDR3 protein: CASSSTGFDTEAFF; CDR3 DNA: TGTGCCAGCAGCTCGACAGGGTTCGACACTGAAGCTTTCTTT
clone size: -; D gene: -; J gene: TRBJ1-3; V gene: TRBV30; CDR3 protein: CAWRPPGMGGNTIYF; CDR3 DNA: TGTGCCTGGCGTCCCCCAGGGATGGGAGGAAACACCATATATTTT
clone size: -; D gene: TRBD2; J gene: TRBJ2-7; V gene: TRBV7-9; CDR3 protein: CSSSPGLAGGLSSYEQYF; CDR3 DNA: TGTTCCAGCAGCCCTGGACTAGCGGGAGGTCTTTCCTCCTACGAGCAGTACTTC
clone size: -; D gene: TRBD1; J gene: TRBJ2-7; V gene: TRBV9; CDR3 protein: CASSVGQGLYEQYF; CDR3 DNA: TGTGCCAGCAGCGTAGGACAGGGTCTCTACGAGCAGTACTTC
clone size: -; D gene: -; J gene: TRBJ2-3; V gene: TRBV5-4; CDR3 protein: CVSSGQGGGTDTQYF; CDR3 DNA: TGTGTCAGCAGCGGACAAGGGGGTGGCACAGATACGCAGTATTTT
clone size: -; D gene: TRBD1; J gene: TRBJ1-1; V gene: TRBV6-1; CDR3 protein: CASTYRGLDTEAFF; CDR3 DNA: TGTGCCAGCACTTACAGGGGTTTAGACACTGAAGCTTTCTTT
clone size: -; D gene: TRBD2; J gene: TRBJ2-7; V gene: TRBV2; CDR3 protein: CASSEALALSYEQYF; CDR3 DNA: TGTGCCAGCAGTGAAGCACTAGCGCTCTCCTACGAGCAGTACTTC
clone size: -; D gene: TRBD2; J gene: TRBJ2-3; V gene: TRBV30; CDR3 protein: CAWGLGGTDTQYF; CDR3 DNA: TGTGCCTGGGGCCTGGGGGGGACAGATACGCAGTATTTT
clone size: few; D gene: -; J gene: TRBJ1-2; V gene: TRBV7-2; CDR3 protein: CASSPNAGSRNYGYTF; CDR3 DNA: TGTGCCAGCAGCCCAAATGCGGGGTCCCGAAACTATGGCTACACCTTC
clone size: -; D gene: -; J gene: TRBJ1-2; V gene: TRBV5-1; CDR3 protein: CASSLVPTQDYGYTF; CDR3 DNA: TGCGCCAGCAGCTTGGTTCCTACGCAGGACTATGGCTACACCTTC
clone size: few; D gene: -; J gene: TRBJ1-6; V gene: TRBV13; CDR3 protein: CASSHQGITYNSPLHF; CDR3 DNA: TGTGCCAGCAGTCACCAGGGCATAACCTATAATTCACCCCTCCACTTT
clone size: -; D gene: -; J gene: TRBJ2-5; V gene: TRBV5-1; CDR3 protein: CASSLRGTDQETQYF; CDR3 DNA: TGCGCCAGCAGCCTCCGGGGGACAGACCAAGAGACCCAGTACTTC
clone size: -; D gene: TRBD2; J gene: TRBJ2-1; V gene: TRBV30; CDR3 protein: CAWSVAGGPSEQFF; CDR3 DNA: TGTGCCTGGAGTGTCGCGGGAGGGCCTTCCGAGCAGTTCTTC
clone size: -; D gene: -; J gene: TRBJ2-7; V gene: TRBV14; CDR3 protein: CASSQWTASYEQYF; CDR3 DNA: TGTGCCAGCAGCCAGTGGACAGCTTCCTACGAGCAGTACTTC
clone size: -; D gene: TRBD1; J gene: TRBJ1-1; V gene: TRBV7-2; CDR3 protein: CASSLGTGGNTEAFF; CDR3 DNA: TGTGCCAGCAGCTTAGGGACAGGGGGGAACACTGAAGCTTTCTTT
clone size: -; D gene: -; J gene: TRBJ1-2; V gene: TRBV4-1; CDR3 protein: CASSQDPPGGRGYTF; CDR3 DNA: TGCGCCAGCAGCCAAGATCCGCCCGGGGGGCGAGGCTACACCTTC
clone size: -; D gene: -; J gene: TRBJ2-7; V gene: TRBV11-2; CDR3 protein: CASSLGRGSYEQYF; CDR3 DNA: TGTGCCAGCAGCTTAGGAAGGGGGTCCTACGAGCAGTACTTC
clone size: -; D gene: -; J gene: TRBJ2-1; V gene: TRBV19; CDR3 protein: CASRQGIGEQFF; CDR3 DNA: TGTGCCAGTCGCCAGGGGATCGGTGAGCAGTTCTTC
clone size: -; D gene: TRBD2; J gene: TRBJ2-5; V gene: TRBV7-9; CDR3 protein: CASTTGGEQYF; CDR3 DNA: TGTGCCAGCACCACGGGAGGGGAGCAGTACTTC
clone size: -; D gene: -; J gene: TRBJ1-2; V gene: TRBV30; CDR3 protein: CAWSVQALYGYTF; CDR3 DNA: TGTGCCTGGAGTGTTCAAGCCCTCTATGGCTACACCTTC
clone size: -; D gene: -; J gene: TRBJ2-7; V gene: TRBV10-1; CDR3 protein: CASSDSVYEQYF; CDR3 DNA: TGCGCCAGCAGTGATAGTGTCTACGAGCAGTACTTC
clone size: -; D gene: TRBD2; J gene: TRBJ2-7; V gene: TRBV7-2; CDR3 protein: CASSLIGGGGSYEQYF; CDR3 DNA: TGTGCCAGCAGCTTAATCGGCGGGGGGGGTTCCTACGAGCAGTACTTC
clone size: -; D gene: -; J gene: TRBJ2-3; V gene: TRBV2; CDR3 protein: CASSEWGDSDTQYF; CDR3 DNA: TGTGCCAGCAGTGAATGGGGGGATTCGGATACGCAGTATTTT
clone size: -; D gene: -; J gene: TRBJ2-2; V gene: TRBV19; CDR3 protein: CASMDTTGNTGELFF; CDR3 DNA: TGTGCCAGTATGGACACGACAGGAAACACCGGGGAGCTGTTTTTT
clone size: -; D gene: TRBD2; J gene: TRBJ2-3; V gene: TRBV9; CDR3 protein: CASSGLAGTDTQYF; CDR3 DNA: TGTGCCAGCAGCGGACTAGCGGGCACAGATACGCAGTATTTT
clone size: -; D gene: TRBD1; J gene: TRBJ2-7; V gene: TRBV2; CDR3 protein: CASSQDRVLWEYF; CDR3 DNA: TGTGCCAGCAGCCAAGACAGGGTGCTATGGGAGTACTTC
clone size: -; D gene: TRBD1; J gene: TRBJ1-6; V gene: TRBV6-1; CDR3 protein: CASSEKPGGSYNSPLHF; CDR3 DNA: TGTGCCAGCAGTGAGAAACCAGGGGGTTCCTATAATTCACCCCTCCACTTT
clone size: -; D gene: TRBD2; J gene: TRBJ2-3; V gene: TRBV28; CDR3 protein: CASSSTSGRREGTDTQYF; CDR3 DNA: TGTGCCAGCAGTTCGACTAGCGGGAGGAGGGAAGGCACAGATACGCAGTATTTT
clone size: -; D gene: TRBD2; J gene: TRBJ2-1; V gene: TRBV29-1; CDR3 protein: CSVESSGLYNEQFF; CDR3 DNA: TGCAGCGTTGAATCTAGCGGCTTATACAATGAGCAGTTCTTC
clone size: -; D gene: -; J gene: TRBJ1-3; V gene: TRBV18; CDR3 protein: CASSPSRQVLSGNTIYF; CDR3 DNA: TGTGCCAGCTCACCAAGCCGACAGGTCCTCTCTGGAAACACCATATATTTT
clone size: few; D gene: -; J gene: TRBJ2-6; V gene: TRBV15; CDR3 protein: CATSRDGDSGANVLTF; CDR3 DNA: TGTGCCACCAGCAGAGATGGGGACTCCGGGGCCAACGTCCTGACTTTC
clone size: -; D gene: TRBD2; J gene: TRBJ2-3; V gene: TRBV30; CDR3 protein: CAWRGLAGGATDTQYF; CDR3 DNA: TGTGCCTGGAGGGGACTAGCGGGGGGTGCCACAGATACGCAGTATTTT
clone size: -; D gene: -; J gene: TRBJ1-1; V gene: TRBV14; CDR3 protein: CASSKQPVEAFF; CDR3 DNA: TGTGCCAGCAGCAAACAGCCAGTTGAAGCTTTCTTT
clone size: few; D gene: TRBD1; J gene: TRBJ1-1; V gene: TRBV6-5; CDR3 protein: CASSWTGVTEAFF; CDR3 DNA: TGTGCCAGCAGTTGGACAGGGGTCACTGAAGCTTTCTTT
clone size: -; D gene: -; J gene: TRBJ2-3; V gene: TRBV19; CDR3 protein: CASRSAGTDTQYF; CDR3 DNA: TGTGCCAGTAGATCGGCGGGAACAGATACGCAGTATTTT
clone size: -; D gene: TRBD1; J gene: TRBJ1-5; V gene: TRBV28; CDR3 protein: CASSLSAGGFNQPQHF; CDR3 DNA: TGTGCCAGCAGTTTATCCGCAGGGGGATTCAATCAGCCCCAGCATTTT
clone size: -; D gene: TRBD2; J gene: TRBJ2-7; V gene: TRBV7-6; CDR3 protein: CASSLVGQGLAGGTYEQYF; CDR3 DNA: TGTGCCAGCAGCTTAGTAGGACAGGGACTAGCGGGAGGCACCTACGAGCAGTACTTC